This TCR beta chain was captured by sequencing in a study of T cells expressing NK-cell markers. Study context: Sorted CD3+CD56+NKG2C+, CD3+CD56+NKG2C- and CD3+CD56-NKG2C+ T cells provided the TCR beta repertoires.

CDR3 length: 14 amino acids. Germline loops: CDR1 PRHDT, CDR2 FYEKMQ (reference sequence). TCRdb reprocessed the 5' RACE reads and keeps a single row for each CDR3 protein, giving no DNA. The sample holds 550,000 or so distinct CDR3 sequences. Sequenced sample: blood T cells: a sorted CD56 or NKG2C T cell subset, CD4+ or CD8+ T cells, or bulk PBMC T cells (not recorded which). The source of this sequence is a man between 18 and 29 years old in good health. The V gene is TRBV13, the J gene TRBJ2-2; TCRdb proposes TRBD1, but this gene call is untestable without DNA. This CDR3 is CASSTGQSAGELFF.